Presented here are 10 T cell receptor beta chains from one specimen sequenced in a study of blood T cell repertoires in COVID-19. Here immunoSEQ multiplex PCR was the method, and the copy in TCRdb shows in-frame clones only, minus some. The sample includes approximately 330,000 clones, roughly 87% of them seen just once. The sample comprised peripheral blood. The receptor set was obtained from a man aged 30-40 years with COVID-19, enrolled during active disease.

The chain carries TRBV28 and TRBJ2-1, with 12 bases identical to TRBD2. The CDR3 consists of 18 residues. Per germline, CDR1 MDHEN and CDR2 SYDVKM. Unmatched junction bases numbered 15, after V lost 4 bases and J lost 8 bases. The CDR3 DNA follows: TGTGCCAGCAGTTCTCTGAAGAGGACTAGCGGGAATTTATATGAGCAGTTCTTC. Translation: CASSSLKRTSGNLYEQFF.

This chain links TRBV7-9 with TRBJ1-2, with 9 bases matching TRBD1. Germline values: CDR1 SEHNR, CDR2 FQNEAQ (reference sequence). This CDR3 spans 15 amino acids. V was clipped by 1 base and J by 5 bases; unmatched bases: 5. This chain's CDR3 is CASSLGPGTGYGYTF. The CDR3 bases are TGTGCCAGCAGCTTAGGGCCAGGGACAGGGTATGGCTACACCTTC. Based on the CDR3 plus reference TRBV7-9 and TRBJ1-2, the full variable domain is DTGVSQNPRHKITKRGQNVTFRCDPISEHNRLYWYRQTLGQGPEFLTYFQNEAQLEKSRLLSDRFSAERPKGSFSTLEIQRTEQGDSAMYLCASSLGPGTGYGYTFGSGTRLTVV.

The rearrangement links TRBV24-1 to TRBJ2-3, with TRBD1 identical over 7 bases. The ends lost 5 bases at V and 3 bases at J; junction bases unmatched: 4. The CDR3 runs to 14 residues. Germline values: CDR1 KGHDR, CDR2 SFDVKD. CDR3 in amino acids: CATSATGATDTQYF. CDR3 in DNA: TGTGCCACCAGTGCAACAGGGGCGACAGATACGCAGTATTTT.

The gene calls are TRBV5-4 and TRBJ2-7, with 10 bases aligning to TRBD1. The germline V gene encodes CDR1 SGHNT and CDR2 YYREEE (reference sequence). There are 17 residues in the CDR3. With 4 bases clipped from V and 11 bases from J, the junction kept 21 bases outside the gene matches. The CDR3 spells CASSGGGQGSLHFEEYF. CDR3 DNA: TGTGCCAGCAGCGGGGGGGGACAGGGGTCCCTACATTTTGAGGAGTACTTC.

The chain joins TRBV7-8 to TRBJ2-5; 9 bases are shared with TRBD2. CDR1 and CDR2 from the germline V gene are SGHVS and FQNEAQ. V shed 3 bases and J 2 bases; nucleotides not matched to a gene: 4. The CDR3 is 15 amino acids. The CDR3 loop reads CASSFSGGMQETQYF. CDR3 DNA sequence: TGTGCCAGCAGCTTCAGCGGGGGGATGCAAGAGACCCAGTACTTC.

The V gene is TRBV28, the J gene TRBJ2-7, with 11 positions matching TRBD1. Germline assignment: CDR1 MDHEN and CDR2 SYDVKM. The CDR3 totals 15 residues. With 7 bases clipped from V and 2 bases from J, the junction kept 7 bases outside the gene matches. The CDR3 sequence is CASTLVDRGPYEQYF. In nucleotides, the CDR3 is TGTGCCAGCACCTTAGTGGACAGGGGGCCCTACGAGCAGTACTTC.

The V and J genes are TRBV19 and TRBJ2-2; tentatively, D is TRBD1 (6 bases). This CDR3 is built from 15 residues. Germline CDR1 is LNHDA and CDR2 is SQIVND (reference sequence). Trimming cost V 3 bases and J 6 bases, with 14 bases left between them. In DNA form, the CDR3 reads TGTGCCAGTAGTATCTCACAGGGTACTCCCGGGGAGCTGTTTTTT. Its translation is CASSISQGTPGELFF.

In the case of this clone: This sample also contains other DNA sequences that code for the same CDR3. This chain joins TRBV6-6 and TRBJ1-5; D might be TRBD1 (6 bases). V lost 4 bases, J lost 7 bases, and 8 bases lay in between. From germline, CDR1 is MNHNY and CDR2 SVGAGI (reference sequence). This CDR3 has 12 residues. The DNA of the CDR3 is TGTGCCAGCAGTTTGGACAGCCAGCCCCAGCATTTT. It encodes CASSLDSQPQHF.

This rearrangement joins TRBV7-3 to TRBJ2-3, with a tentative D call TRBD1 (6 bases). V was clipped by 1 base and J by 6 bases, with 17 bases between them. Germline loops: CDR1 SGHTA, CDR2 FQGTGA. The length of the CDR3 is 16 residues. This CDR3 reads CASSLMRTAGADTQYF. The CDR3 DNA sequence: TGTGCCAGCAGCTTAATGCGTACGGCAGGGGCCGATACGCAGTATTTT.

CDR3 sequence (DNA): TGTGCCAGCAGCGCCTTTTCTGGGGGGGTCACAGATACGCAGTATTTT. Encoded protein: CASSAFSGGVTDTQYF. The genes are TRBV9 and TRBJ2-3; 7 bases are a match to TRBD2. The CDR3 is 16 residues long. With V trimmed by 3 bases and J by 2 bases, 9 bases remained unmatched. The germline gives CDR1 SGDLS, CDR2 YYNGEE.